This T cell receptor (beta chain) was documented in a study of neurological immune-mediated disorders. Study conclusions and caveats: A possible signature was seen in one related-CDR3 cluster, into which phylogenetic grouping placed the repertoires of 18 of 34 multiple sclerosis patients. HTLV-1-associated myelopathy showed the most TCR clonal expansion; multiple sclerosis the least, below healthy controls.

By 5'RACE with 10-nucleotide random UMIs, the cDNA was made. TCRdb analysed the 5' RACE reads with MiXCR anew, one entry per CDR3 protein. The repertoire holds 65,000 to 90,000 distinct CDR3 sequences, with 2.5% to 4% as singletons. This clonotype was observed many times. Its antigen is still unknown. Sample: PBMCs. The sequence came from a woman aged 50 to 65 with multiple sclerosis.

In DNA, the CDR3 is TGTGCCAGCAGCTTTCCGGGACGGACTAATGAAAAACTGTTTTTT. Translated: CASSFPGRTNEKLFF. The chain is built from TRBV5-5 and TRBJ1-4; the D gene is possibly TRBD1 (5 bases). CDR1 is SGHKS and CDR2 is YYEKEE in the germline V gene (reference sequence). The V end was cut by 2 bases, the J end by 2 bases, with 10 bases between. The CDR3 is 15 amino acids.